Sequencing of this T cell receptor (beta chain) was carried out in a study of T-cell memory formation after mild COVID-19. TCRdb fed the 5' RACE reads into MiXCR, producing one record per CDR3 protein. Of about 400,000 distinct CDR3 sequences in the sample, more than 15% were seen once. Per germline, CDR1 SGDLS and CDR2 YYNGEE. This CDR3 comprises 16 residues. J was trimmed by 3 bases and V by 4 bases; bases with no gene match: 5. The chain employs TRBV9 and TRBJ2-3; 13 bases line up with TRBD2. The source of this sequence is a man aged 18 to 30 who had mild COVID-19 (a few samples of this study predate the infection). Cell type and time point are not known. Sequencing was carried out using PBMCs or a T cell subset sorted from them (not recorded which). CDR3: CASSTWTSGGTDTQYF. CDR3 DNA: TGTGCCAGCAGCACATGGACTAGCGGGGGTACAGATACGCAGTATTTT.